This TCR beta chain was identified during a study of blood T cell repertoires in COVID-19. About the research overall: T cells, B-cell-depleted T cells, or PBMCs provided the cDNA or gDNA that served as material.

Per the study methods: It was from reference gene primer amplification that nucleated cell counts were estimated. Repertoires were generated with immunoSEQ multiplex PCR, while TCRdb's copy carries only in-frame clones and drops some. V and J calls and clone size come straight from that table; D and trimming were deduced from the DNA. The repertoire holds about 280,000 clones, roughly 85% seen once, with about 3% in the top ten. This CDR3 region has 16 residues. V was pared by 0 bases and J by 4 bases, with 14 bases between. CDR1 is MRHNA, CDR2 SNTAGT, per germline. This clone has just a few counts. The TCR sequence derives from a woman in her thirties with active or convalescent COVID-19. Sequencing was carried out using peripheral blood. The chain is built from TRBV6-4 and TRBJ2-3, with D perhaps matching TRBD1 (6 bases). The CDR3 here is CASSDSKTGGPDTQYF. For the CDR3, the DNA is TGTGCCAGCAGTGACTCCAAGACAGGTGGGCCAGATACGCAGTATTTT.